This passage covers 4 T cell receptor beta chains from one sample sequenced in a study of T cells in women clearing cervical HPV infection (dated by TCRdb to 2016 to 2018). The receptor library was made with the immunoSEQ multiplex PCR assay. TCRdb took over this immuneACCESS table, retaining in-frame rearrangements with V and J assigned. Such tables are incomplete; in checked studies, under half of the missing clones stem from an unresolved V gene, and the remainder is unexplained. This sample's table lists roughly 37,000 clones. Approximately 6.4% of the sample belongs to the ten largest clones. Sequencing was carried out using blood buffy coat. The receptors shown here come from a woman aged 18 to 75 with a cervical HPV16 infection that either progressed to CIN3+ or cleared (not recorded which).

Comments on this clone: The CDR3 extends 3 residues past the end of the read, so its final part is completed from the germline J gene. The chain links TRBV19 to TRBJ2-3; D ambiguous. The CDR3 is 16 residues long. Germline CDR1 is LNHDA and CDR2 is SQIVND (reference sequence). Partial CDR3 DNA: TGTGCCAGTAGTCCCCTTACGACCTATAGCAATCAGCCG. This translates into CASSPLTTYSNQP. The whole CDR3 protein reads CASSPLTTYSNQPQYF.

The DNA read from the CDR3 is TGTGCCAGCAGTGATGGGCAGGGCTTTGTGAATCAGCCC. This codes for CASSDGQGFVNQP. The complete CDR3 sequence is CASSDGQGFVNQPQHF. The chain uses TRBV6-1 and TRBJ1-5; the D gene is possibly TRBD1 (5 bases). The observed sequence ends 3 residues before the CDR3 terminus, with the missing tail filled in from the germline J gene. This CDR3 is 16 amino acids long. Germline-derived CDR1 and CDR2 are MNHNS and SASEGT. V was trimmed by 3 bases and J by 4 bases, leaving 16 bases between them.

CDR3 bases read: TGTGCCAGCAGTTCCACAGGGGGGCTGGAGACG. Translated: CASSSTGGLET. The whole CDR3 sequence reads CASSSTGGLETQYF. The chain employs TRBV7-9 and TRBJ2-3; 8 bases agree with TRBD1. The CDR3 end falls 3 residues outside the read, so it is completed with the germline J gene. The CDR3 is made up of 14 amino acids. CDR1 is SEHNR, CDR2 FQNEAQ, per germline (reference sequence).

Of note for this clone: The DNA ends 3 residues before the CDR3 does, and the rest of the CDR3 is filled in from the germline J gene. This rearrangement joins TRBV5-1 to TRBJ1-4; 8 nucleotides align to TRBD1. The CDR3 totals 15 residues. From germline, CDR1 is SGHRS and CDR2 YFSETQ. The V gene end was trimmed by 5 bases and the J gene end by 7 bases; junction bases not matched to a gene: 10. The sequenced part of the CDR3 DNA is TGCGCCAGCAGGACGACAGGGGCGGAGGGTGAAAAA. As protein: CASRTTGAEGEK. The whole CDR3 sequence is CASRTTGAEGEKLFF.